This note documents a single T cell receptor (beta chain) sequence. The antigen is unknown. These data originate in a study of CD8+ T cells in alopecia areata. Study information: It was 6 to 18 months of tofacitinib, and then there were 6 months off drug. General study findings and limits: Clonality was higher in lesional than normal scalp, especially in alopecia totalis/universalis.

The CDR3 loop spans 15 amino acids. Trimming took 6 bases from V and 2 from J, leaving 17 bases between them. The germline CDR1 and CDR2 sequences are SQVTM and ANQGSEA. Investigators isolated RNA and reverse transcribed it into cDNA to act as the sequencing template. The repertoire was sequenced with immunoSEQ multiplex PCR; TCRdb's copy has only in-frame clones and lacks some. The table records under 250,000 clones, 50% to 60% of them present only once. Researchers gathered lesional scalp punch biopsies and peripheral blood from patients with alopecia areata. The material was CD4+ T cells sorted from blood, obtained at week 0. J is TRBJ1-5 and V is TRBV29-1; D is perhaps TRBD1 (5 bases). This clonotype originated in a human donor with alopecia areata. The CDR3 is CSVRPGSSGNQPQHF. DNA of the CDR3: TGCAGCGTGAGGCCAGGGTCGTCAGGCAATCAGCCCCAGCATTTT.